A selection of T cell receptor beta chains follows, all from one sample in a study of cytomegalovirus exposure and HLA in healthy donors. Assay: immunoSEQ multiplex PCR; the TCRdb copy retains only in-frame clones and omits some. The data include approximately 45,000 clones; the top ten clones carry less than 2.5%. Sequencing input: PBMCs. All receptors derive from a woman aged 35 to 49 in good health and CMV-seronegative. Both conserved end residues are trimmed from each CDR3.

V gene,J gene,CDR3 protein
TRBV5-1,TRBJ2-3,ASSLYLAGGDTQY
TRBV4-3,TRBJ1-2,ASSPRRENGYGYT
TRBV29-1,TRBJ1-1,SAAGAGLREAF
TRBV7-2,TRBJ2-2,ASSLGQGDTGELF
TRBV2,TRBJ1-2,ASIGQSYGYT
TRBV18,TRBJ1-1,ASSLIELNTEAF
TRBV7-7,TRBJ2-5,ASSLGDSSETQY
TRBV6-5,TRBJ1-5,ASQNTGAQNQPQH
TRBV7-3,TRBJ1-1,ASSPGHPNTEAF
TRBV27,TRBJ1-4,ASASRGWEAEKLF
TRBV11-2,TRBJ1-4,ASSLGTGATNEKLF
TRBV18,TRBJ2-2,ASSPPTGLTTGELF
TRBV6-5,TRBJ1-1,ASSYPGQGSTEAF
TRBV2,TRBJ1-6,ASRKNGADSPLH
TRBV11-2,TRBJ1-4,ASSHGGLGEKLF
TRBV19,TRBJ2-5,ASSSLAGGTQY
TRBV30,TRBJ1-5,AWSAGGDQPQH
TRBV9,TRBJ2-3,ASSPRGTSGDTQY
TRBV19,TRBJ1-2,ASSRGQGDYGYT
TRBV6-6,TRBJ2-7,ASSRDRDYEQY
TRBV11-2,TRBJ2-1,ASSGTSGGAYNEQF
TRBV18,TRBJ1-1,ASSIGENTEAF
TRBV30,TRBJ1-4,AWSLAGGRTNEKLF
TRBV19,TRBJ2-7,ASSMGAGGDYEQY
TRBV19,TRBJ2-2,ASVASLNTGELF
TRBV19,TRBJ1-1,ASSEQGQNTEAF
TRBV7-3,TRBJ2-1,ASSLRGDGYNEQF
TRBV11-2,TRBJ2-1,ASSLSRYPVNEQF
TRBV19,TRBJ1-1,ATKGQGDTEAF
TRBV6-1,TRBJ2-7,ASSRDRGYEQY
TRBV5-1,TRBJ1-1,ASSLGSAGEAF
TRBV5-3,TRBJ2-1,ARSPWTHLTLGDNEQF
TRBV6-6,TRBJ1-2,ASSNRGGRMSYYT
TRBV5-4,TRBJ2-7,ASGTVAGGGLSYEQY
TRBV5-1,TRBJ1-1,ASSLVAGLGEAF
TRBV10-3,TRBJ2-5,ATGTSGSPQETQY
TRBV18,TRBJ1-2,ASSPPVTGEGYT
TRBV9,TRBJ2-7,ASSVDPGGYEQY
TRBV11-1,TRBJ2-7,ASSLGGTFAYEQY
TRBV4-1,TRBJ2-1,ASSQLDILSYNEQF
TRBV4-1,TRBJ2-7,ASSQEGSRSYEQY
TRBV18,TRBJ1-1,ASSPRGGLTEAF
TRBV29-1,TRBJ2-3,SVEGLINADTQY
TRBV5-1,TRBJ1-1,ASSFREGWAEAF
TRBV7-9,TRBJ1-5,ASSQGQGGGQPQH